This passage covers 14 T cell receptor beta chains from one sample sequenced in a study of radiotherapy plus CTLA-4 blockade in lung cancer. Clones were read by immunoSEQ multiplex PCR, and TCRdb kept only the in-frame ones, dropping some. Found here are more than 40,000 clones, 70% to 90% of them singletons; the top ten hold 7.8%. Sequenced here: peripheral blood, sampled from a patient treated with radiotherapy plus ipilimumab. These receptors were obtained from a human donor with non-small cell lung cancer whose response to radiotherapy plus ipilimumab could not be evaluated.

The chain recombines TRBV5-5 with TRBJ2-7, with 7 positions matching TRBD1. CDR3 length equals 18 residues. Germline trimming cut 0 bases from V and 2 bases from J; bases unmatched to any gene: 14. Germline CDR1 SGHKS, CDR2 YYEKEE (reference sequence). CDR3 DNA sequence: TGTGCCAGCAGCTTGGGGGGTCAGGGGGAGAGAGTTCCCTACGAGCAGTACTTC. Encoded protein: CASSLGGQGERVPYEQYF.

This chain uses TRBV7-2 with TRBJ2-3; TRBD1 matches at 9 bases. The CDR3 runs to 18 residues. Trimming at V came to 4 bases and at J to 3 bases, leaving 14 bases not matched to a gene. Per the germline V gene, CDR1 is SGHTA and CDR2 is FQGNSA. As DNA, the CDR3 is TGTGCCAGCAGCTGGAGCCTAGGACAGGGGTTGAGGACAGATACGCAGTATTTT. It yields the protein CASSWSLGQGLRTDTQYF.

J is TRBJ2-5 and V is TRBV6-1; 8 bases line up with TRBD2. Trimming removed 4 bases from V and 5 bases from J; junction bases left unmatched: 9. The CDR3 consists of 15 residues. Per germline, CDR1 MNHNS and CDR2 SASEGT. The CDR3 sequence: CASSGEAGVSETQYF. CDR3 nucleotide sequence: TGTGCCAGCAGTGGGGAAGCGGGAGTCTCGGAGACCCAGTACTTC.

The genes are TRBV6-5 and TRBJ1-2; D is possibly TRBD1 (6 bases). Germline V gene sequence: CDR1 MNHEY, CDR2 SVGAGI. The CDR3 has 15 residues. Trimming shortened V by 2 bases and J by 4 bases, and 14 bases separated the two germline ends. The CDR3 spells CASSYRAGAGYGYTF. In DNA, the CDR3 is TGTGCCAGCAGTTACCGGGCAGGGGCCGGCTATGGCTACACCTTC.

This chain connects TRBV6-5 to TRBJ2-7; 7 nucleotides match TRBD1. V lost 5 bases, J lost 3 bases, and 4 bases stayed unmatched. This CDR3 spans 13 amino acids. The V gene's germline CDR1 is MNHEY and CDR2 SVGAGI. The CDR3 spells CASSPQGRYEQYF. The CDR3 DNA reads TGTGCCAGCAGTCCACAGGGGCGCTACGAGCAGTACTTC.

The rearrangement joins TRBV6-6 to TRBJ1-4; a weak D match, TRBD1 (5 bases). Trimming cost V 4 bases and J 10 bases, with 13 bases left between them. Germline CDR1 and CDR2: MNHNY and SVGAGI (reference sequence). This CDR3 region has 13 residues. The CDR3 DNA reads as TGTGCCAGCAGTTGGCGGGGCGGCGGAAAACTGTTTTTT. As protein: CASSWRGGGKLFF.

This chain connects TRBV6-6 to TRBJ1-4; 11 nucleotides match TRBD1. CDR1 is MNHNY and CDR2 is SVGAGI in the germline V gene (reference sequence). V was pared by 0 bases and J by 7 bases, with 1 base of the junction left unmatched. The CDR3 spans 15 residues. CDR3 nucleotides: TGTGCCAGCAGTTACTCCGGGACAGGGGGTGAAAAACTGTTTTTT. It translates to CASSYSGTGGEKLFF.

The chain has TRBV11-2 and TRBJ2-1, with unresolved D. The CDR3 loop spans 14 amino acids. V lost 2 bases to trimming and J lost 2 bases, with 7 bases between them. Germline V gene lookup returns CDR1 SGHAT and CDR2 FQNNGV. The CDR3 DNA follows: TGTGCCAGCAGCTTAACAGATACCTACAATGAGCAGTTCTTC. The encoded protein is CASSLTDTYNEQFF.

This chain connects TRBV4-1 to TRBJ2-3; TRBD2 matches at 11 bases. The CDR3 contains 15 residues. Germline CDR1 reads MGHRA; CDR2 reads YSYEKL. J lost 1 base, V lost 5 bases, and 2 bases had no gene match. The CDR3 here is CASSASGRRTDTQYF. Written as DNA, the CDR3 is TGCGCCAGCAGCGCTAGCGGGAGGCGCACAGATACGCAGTATTTT.

The chain's CDR3 is CASSQDLPGGTSGIPGQYF. Written as DNA, the CDR3 is TGCGCCAGCAGCCAAGACCTCCCGGGGGGGACTAGCGGGATCCCCGGCCAGTACTTC. V and J are TRBV4-3 and TRBJ2-5; TRBD2 aligns across 13 bases. V trimming: 0 bases; J trimming: 10 bases; junction bases outside the gene matches: 17. This CDR3 comprises 19 residues. From germline, CDR1 is LGHNA and CDR2 YSLEER.

V and J are TRBV19 and TRBJ1-2; 8 bases match TRBD1. Germline V gene sequence: CDR1 LNHDA, CDR2 SQIVND (reference sequence). The CDR3 is made up of 16 amino acids. Trimming took 3 bases from V and 4 from J; bases not matched to a gene: 10. As DNA, the CDR3 is TGTGCCAGTAGTATCGGGACCTCGGGACAGGTCTATGGCTACACCTTC. It is translated as CASSIGTSGQVYGYTF.

The gene calls are TRBV27 and TRBJ1-2; D remains unclear. Trimming cost V 4 bases and J 0 bases, with 15 bases left between them. Germline V lookup: CDR1 MNHEY, CDR2 SMNVEV (reference sequence). The CDR3 sequence is 16 residues long. DNA of the CDR3: TGTGCCAGCAGTTCCAAAACAGTGATCCCTAACTATGGCTACACCTTC. Protein: CASSSKTVIPNYGYTF.

This chain links TRBV4-3 with TRBJ2-7, with TRBD2 matching over 12 bases. Looked up from germline, CDR1 is LGHNA and CDR2 is YSLEER. V gave up 0 bases and J gave up 1 base; unmatched junction bases: 7. The CDR3 contains 18 residues. The CDR3 reads CASSQDVTSGGFSYEQYF. The CDR3 DNA is TGCGCCAGCAGCCAAGATGTAACTAGCGGGGGGTTTTCCTACGAGCAGTACTTC.

The chain couples TRBV5-6 to TRBJ1-1, with TRBD1 matching over 8 bases. Trimming at V came to 2 bases and at J to 4 bases, leaving 4 bases not matched to a gene. The CDR3 covers 14 residues. Germline V gives CDR1 SGHDT, CDR2 YYEEEE. For the CDR3, the DNA is TGTGCCAGCAGCTTCGGGACAGGCGGCACTGAAGCTTTCTTT. This encodes CASSFGTGGTEAFF.